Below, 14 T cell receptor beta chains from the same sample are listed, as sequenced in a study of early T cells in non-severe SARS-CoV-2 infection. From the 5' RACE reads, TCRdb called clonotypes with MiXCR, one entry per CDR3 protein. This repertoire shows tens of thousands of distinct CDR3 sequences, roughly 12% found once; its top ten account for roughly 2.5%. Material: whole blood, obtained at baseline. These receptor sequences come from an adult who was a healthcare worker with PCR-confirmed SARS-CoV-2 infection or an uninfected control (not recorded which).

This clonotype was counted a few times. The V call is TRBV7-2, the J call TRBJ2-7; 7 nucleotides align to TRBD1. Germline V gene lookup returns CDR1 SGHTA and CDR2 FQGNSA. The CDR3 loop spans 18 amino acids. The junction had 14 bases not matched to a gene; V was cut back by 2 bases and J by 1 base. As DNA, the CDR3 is TGTGCCAGCAGCTTAAGACCGACAGGGCCAATAACTTCCTACGAGCAGTACTTC. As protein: CASSLRPTGPITSYEQYF.

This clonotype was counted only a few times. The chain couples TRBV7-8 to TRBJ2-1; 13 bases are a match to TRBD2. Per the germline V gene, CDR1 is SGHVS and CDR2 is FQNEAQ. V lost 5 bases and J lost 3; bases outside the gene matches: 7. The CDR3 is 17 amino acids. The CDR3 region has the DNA TGTGCCAGCAGCCCTACTAGCGGGGGGGCCGGCTACAATGAGCAGTTCTTC. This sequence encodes CASSPTSGGAGYNEQFF.

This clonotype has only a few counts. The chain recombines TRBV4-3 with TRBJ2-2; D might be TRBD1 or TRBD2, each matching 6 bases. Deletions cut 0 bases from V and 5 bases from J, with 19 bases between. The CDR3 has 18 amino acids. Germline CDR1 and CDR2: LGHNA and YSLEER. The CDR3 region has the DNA TGCGCCAGCAGCCAAGAGGCCGCCGGGGGACAAGAGACCGGGGAGCTGTTTTTT. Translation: CASSQEAAGGQETGELFF.

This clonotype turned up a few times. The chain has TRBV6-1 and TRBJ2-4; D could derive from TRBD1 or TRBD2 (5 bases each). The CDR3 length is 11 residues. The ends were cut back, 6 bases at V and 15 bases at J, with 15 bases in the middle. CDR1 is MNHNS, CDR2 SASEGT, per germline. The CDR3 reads CASREVRVRYF. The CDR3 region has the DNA TGTGCCAGCAGGGAGGTCAGGGTACGGTACTTC.

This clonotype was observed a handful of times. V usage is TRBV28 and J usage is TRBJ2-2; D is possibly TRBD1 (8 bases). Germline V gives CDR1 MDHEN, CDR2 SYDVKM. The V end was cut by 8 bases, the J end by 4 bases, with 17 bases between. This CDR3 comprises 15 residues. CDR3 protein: CASRSQGGSTGELFF. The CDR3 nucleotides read TGTGCCAGCCGGTCACAGGGGGGGAGCACCGGGGAGCTGTTTTTT. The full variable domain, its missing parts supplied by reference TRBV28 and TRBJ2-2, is DVKVTQSSRYLVKRTGEKVFLECVQDMDHENMFWYRQDPGLGLRLIYFSYDVKMKEKGDIPEGYSVSREKKERFSLILESASTNQTSMYLCASRSQGGSTGELFFGEGSRLTVL.

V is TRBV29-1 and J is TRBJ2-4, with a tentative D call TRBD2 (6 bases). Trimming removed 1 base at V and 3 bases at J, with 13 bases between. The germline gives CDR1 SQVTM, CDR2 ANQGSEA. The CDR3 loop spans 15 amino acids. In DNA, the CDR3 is TGCAGCGTTGAAGTCCGGGGGTTTGACAAAAACATTCAGTACTTC. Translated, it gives CSVEVRGFDKNIQYF.

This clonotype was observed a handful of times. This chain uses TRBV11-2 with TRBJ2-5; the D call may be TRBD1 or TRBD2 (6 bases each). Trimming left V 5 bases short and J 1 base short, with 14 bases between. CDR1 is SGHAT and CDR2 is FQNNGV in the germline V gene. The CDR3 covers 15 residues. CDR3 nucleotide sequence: TGTGCCAGCAGCCCACGGGGGCCTCCCCAAGAGACCCAGTACTTC. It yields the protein CASSPRGPPQETQYF.

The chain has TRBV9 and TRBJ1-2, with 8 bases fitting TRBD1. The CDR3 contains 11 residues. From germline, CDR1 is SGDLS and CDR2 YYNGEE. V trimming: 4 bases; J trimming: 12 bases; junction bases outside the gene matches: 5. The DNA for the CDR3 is TGTGCCAGCAGCAAGGACAGGGTGCACACCTTC. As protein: CASSKDRVHTF.

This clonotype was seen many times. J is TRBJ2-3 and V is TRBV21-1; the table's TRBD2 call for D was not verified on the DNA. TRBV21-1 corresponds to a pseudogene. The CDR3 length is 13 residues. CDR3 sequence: CAPAKGWGDTQYF. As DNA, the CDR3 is TGTGCCCCAGCGAAGGGCTGGGGAGATACGCAGTATTTT.

CDR3 sequence reads: CASSLIGRQGGAFF. DNA of the CDR3: TGTGCCAGCAGTTTAATCGGCAGACAGGGTGGGGCTTTCTTT. The V gene is TRBV28, the J gene TRBJ1-1; 7 bases fit TRBD1. This CDR3 is built from 14 residues. V gave up 2 bases and J gave up 11 bases; unmatched junction bases: 11. Germline CDR1 is MDHEN and CDR2 is SYDVKM.

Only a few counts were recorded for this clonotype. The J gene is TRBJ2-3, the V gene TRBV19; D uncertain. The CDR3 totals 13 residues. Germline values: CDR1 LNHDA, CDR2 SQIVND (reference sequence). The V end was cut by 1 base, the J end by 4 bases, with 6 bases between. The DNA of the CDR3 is TGTGCCAGTAGTATAGGGGTCGCAGATACGCAGTATTTT. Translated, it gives CASSIGVADTQYF.

The CDR3 region is CASSLGTFPYEQYF. CDR3 nucleotides: TGTGCCAGCAGCTTGGGGACCTTTCCCTACGAGCAGTACTTC. The chain is built from TRBV11-2 and TRBJ2-7; D is tentatively TRBD1 or TRBD2 (5 bases each). The V gene's germline CDR1 is SGHAT and CDR2 FQNNGV. V was trimmed by 3 bases and J by 2 bases, leaving 11 bases between them. The CDR3 is 14 residues long. Combining the CDR3 with reference TRBV11-2 and TRBJ2-7 gives the whole variable domain EAGVAQSPRYKIIEKRQSVAFWCNPISGHATLYWYQQILGQGPKLLIQFQNNGVVDDSQLPKDRFSAERLKGVDSTLKIQPAKLEDSAVYLCASSLGTFPYEQYFGPGTRLTVT.

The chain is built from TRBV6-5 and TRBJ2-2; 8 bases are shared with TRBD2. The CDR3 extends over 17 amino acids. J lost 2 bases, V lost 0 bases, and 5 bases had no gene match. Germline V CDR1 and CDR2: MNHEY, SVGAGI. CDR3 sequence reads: CASSYSRLAINTGELFF. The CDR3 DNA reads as TGTGCCAGCAGTTACTCGAGACTAGCGATAAACACCGGGGAGCTGTTTTTT.

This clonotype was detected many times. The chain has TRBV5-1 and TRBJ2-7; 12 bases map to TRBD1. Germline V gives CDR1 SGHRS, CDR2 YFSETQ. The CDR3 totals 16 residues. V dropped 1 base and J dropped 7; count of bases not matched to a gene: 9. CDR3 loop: CASSLSSGQGAWEQYF. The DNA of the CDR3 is TGCGCCAGCAGCTTGAGTTCGGGACAGGGGGCGTGGGAGCAGTACTTC.